The clone carrying this TCR beta chain was observed many times. The sample originates from a study of CD4 and CD8 cells across lung adenocarcinoma regions. Samples came from patients with localized non-small cell lung adenocarcinoma. This CDR3 has 12 residues. The germline CDR1 and CDR2 sequences are MNHNS and SASEGT. Trimming cost V 7 bases and J 1 base, with 7 bases left between them. TCRdb ran MiXCR on the PCR reads and lists one entry per CDR3 protein. The table has some 10,000 distinct CDR3 sequences, 50% to 60% seen once. Sequencing was performed on CD8+ T cells from the margin of a lung tumor. V gene TRBV6-1 combines with J gene TRBJ1-2; no clear D. This receptor was obtained from a male donor with lung adenocarcinoma. The CD4 and CD8 labels of this study may be unreliable. CDR3: CASNKFNYGYTF. DNA for the CDR3: TGTGCCAGCAACAAGTTTAACTATGGCTACACCTTC.